Below, 21 T cell receptor beta chains from the same sample are listed, as sequenced in a study of blood T cell repertoires in COVID-19. Produced via immunoSEQ multiplex PCR; TCRdb's table is partial and in-frame only. The sample carries around 120,000 clones, just under 80% recorded once. The specimen sequenced was peripheral blood. Receptors were obtained from a human donor in a cohort sampled during active COVID-19.

CDR3 sequence reads: CASSIRSGGGYNEQFF. Written as DNA, the CDR3 is TGTGCCAGTAGTATAAGGTCGGGGGGCGGTTACAATGAGCAGTTCTTC. The chain has TRBV19 and TRBJ2-1; tentative D call: TRBD2 (7 bases). Trimming took off 2 bases at V and 4 bases at J, with 15 bases between the two ends. The CDR3 has 16 residues. Germline V gives CDR1 LNHDA, CDR2 SQIVND (reference sequence).

This clone was counted between two and nine times. The genes are TRBV6-6 and TRBJ1-1, with unresolved D. Germline V gene data show CDR1 as MNHNY and CDR2 as SVGAGI (reference sequence). This CDR3 has 13 amino acids. V shed 6 bases and J shed 4 bases, with 12 bases lying between them. The CDR3 loop is CASSPQRGTEAFF. The CDR3 nucleotides read TGTGCCAGCAGCCCCCAGAGAGGCACTGAAGCTTTCTTT.

This chain joins TRBV5-6 and TRBJ1-1, with TRBD1 identical over 10 bases. The CDR3 loop spans 15 amino acids. Germline V gene lookup returns CDR1 SGHDT and CDR2 YYEEEE. V was pared by 0 bases and J by 6 bases, with 5 bases of the junction left unmatched. CDR3 bases: TGTGCCAGCAGCTTGGCCAGGGACAGGGGTCCTGAAGCTTTCTTT. Protein sequence: CASSLARDRGPEAFF.

The chain joins TRBV28 to TRBJ1-4; a possible D gene is TRBD1 (5 bases). The ends were cut back, 5 bases at V and 8 bases at J, with 15 bases in the middle. The CDR3 is 14 amino acids. From germline, CDR1 is MDHEN and CDR2 SYDVKM. CDR3: CASSQQGGEEKLFF. CDR3 coding DNA: TGTGCCAGCAGTCAGCAGGGAGGGGAGGAAAAACTGTTTTTT.

Only one count was recorded for this clone. The gene calls are TRBV11-3 and TRBJ2-2, with TRBD2 matching 7 bases. The CDR3 totals 17 residues. Germline V gives CDR1 SGHNT, CDR2 YENEEA. V lost 0 bases and J lost 5; bases outside the gene matches: 9. The DNA of the CDR3 is TGTGCCAGCAGCTTAGATTGGACTAGTGGAGGGACCGGGGAGCTGTTTTTT. Translating it yields CASSLDWTSGGTGELFF.

The V and J genes are TRBV5-4 and TRBJ1-5; D might be TRBD1 (6 bases). This CDR3 spans 13 amino acids. The germline gives CDR1 SGHNT, CDR2 YYREEE (reference sequence). V lost 3 bases to trimming and J lost 5 bases, with 9 bases between them. The CDR3 DNA reads as TGTGCCAGCAGCTGGGACATCGATCAGCCCCAGCATTTT. Its translation: CASSWDIDQPQHF.

This rearrangement joins TRBV27 to TRBJ2-3; 7 bases map to TRBD2. CDR1 MNHEY and CDR2 SMNVEV come from the germline V gene (reference sequence). This CDR3 has 16 residues. V dropped 5 bases and J dropped 2; count of bases not matched to a gene: 10. The CDR3 reads CASSPRLALDTDTQYF. The CDR3 coding sequence is TGTGCCAGCAGTCCTAGACTAGCACTAGACACAGATACGCAGTATTTT.

J is TRBJ2-1 and V is TRBV12-5; TRBD2 agrees at 11 bases. CDR3 length: 17 amino acids. V was clipped by 2 bases and J by 9 bases; unmatched bases: 12. Looked up from germline, CDR1 is LGHNT and CDR2 is FRNRAP. The CDR3 bases are TGTGCTAGTGGTTTGTCCCCGGGGTCTAGCGGGAGGTTTGAGCAGTTCTTC. Encoded protein: CASGLSPGSSGRFEQFF.

The rearrangement links TRBV27 to TRBJ2-4; perhaps TRBD1 as D (6 bases). The CDR3 loop spans 14 amino acids. CDR1 and CDR2 (germline): MNHEY, SMNVEV (reference sequence). V was trimmed by 5 bases and J by 6 bases, leaving 14 bases between them. CDR3 sequence (DNA): TGTGCCAGCAGTCGGCAAGGGGGATTAAACATTCAGTACTTC. Protein: CASSRQGGLNIQYF.

This sequence joins TRBV10-3 and TRBJ2-3; D is unresolved. This CDR3 comprises 15 residues. Between the trimmed V and J ends, which lost 3 bases and 2 bases, there was a span of 12 bases. Germline CDR1 is ENHRY and CDR2 is SYGVKD. CDR3 coding DNA: TGTGCCATCAGTGACTTAGGCAGGTTCACAGATACGCAGTATTTT. Amino acid sequence: CAISDLGRFTDTQYF.

This clone appeared a single time. V usage is TRBV24-1 and J usage is TRBJ2-2; no clear D. Trimming removed 1 base from V and 6 bases from J, with 5 bases in between. Germline CDR1 and CDR2: KGHDR and SFDVKD. This CDR3 is 13 amino acids long. The CDR3 nucleotides read TGTGCCACCAGTGATTTCCGGGCCGGGGAGCTGTTTTTT. Translating gives CATSDFRAGELFF.

V usage is TRBV28 and J usage is TRBJ2-7, with 10 bases lining up with TRBD1. V lost 6 bases to trimming and J lost 2 bases; unmatched junction nucleotides: 4. CDR3 size: 14 residues. Germline V gene data show CDR1 as MDHEN and CDR2 as SYDVKM. Here the CDR3 reads CASSRDRGTYEQYF. The CDR3 region has the DNA TGTGCCAGCAGCAGGGACAGGGGCACCTACGAGCAGTACTTC.

On this clone: This sample also contains other DNA sequences that code for the same CDR3. The rearrangement links TRBV7-9 to TRBJ1-2; D is uncertain. This CDR3 is 13 amino acids long. Trimming cost V 2 bases and J 4 bases, with 8 bases left between them. In germline, CDR1 is SEHNR, CDR2 FQNEAQ (reference sequence). CDR3 nucleotides: TGTGCCAGCAGCTTAAACAGCCTCTATGGCTACACCTTC. Translation: CASSLNSLYGYTF.

To note about this clone: The junction does not match germline at one end; this may be a read error. The chain joins TRBV7-7 to TRBJ2-5, with TRBD1 matching over 9 bases. CDR1 is SSHAT, CDR2 FNYEAQ, per germline (reference sequence). The CDR3 is made up of 16 amino acids. CDR3 region: CASSGNTGGLQETQYF. CDR3 sequence (DNA): TGTGCTAGCAGCGGTAACACAGGGGGCCTCCAAGAGACCCAGTACTTC.

The chain links TRBV6-2 or TRBV6-3 to TRBJ1-4, with no clear D. The CDR3 contains 15 residues. CDR1 MNHEY and CDR2 SVGEGT come from the germline V gene. Trimming took 5 bases from V and 7 from J, leaving 17 bases between them. CDR3 region: CASSLRSLLGEKLFF. The CDR3 bases are TGTGCCAGCAGTCTTCGGAGCCTCTTAGGTGAAAAACTGTTTTTT.

This chain uses TRBV19 with TRBJ2-3; 8 positions match TRBD1. The CDR3 has 13 residues. V was clipped by 9 bases and J by 5 bases; unmatched bases: 7. CDR1 and CDR2 from the germline V gene are LNHDA and SQIVND (reference sequence). CDR3 amino acids: CASRQGPIDTQYF. CDR3 nucleotides: TGTGCCAGCCGACAGGGGCCAATAGATACGCAGTATTTT.

The chain joins TRBV9 to TRBJ1-2, with TRBD1 matching over 7 bases. The germline CDR1 and CDR2 sequences are SGDLS and YYNGEE. The J segment lost 0 bases and the V segment lost 4 bases, leaving 18 bases of the junction unmatched. This CDR3 spans 19 amino acids. This CDR3 reads CASSSPTAGTVKSNYGYTF. In DNA, the CDR3 is TGTGCCAGCAGCTCTCCCACCGCGGGGACAGTAAAATCTAACTATGGCTACACCTTC.

The V call is TRBV28, the J call TRBJ2-5, with D tentatively TRBD1 (5 bases). Trimming took off 8 bases at V and 1 base at J, with 14 bases between the two ends. Germline CDR1 MDHEN, CDR2 SYDVKM. This CDR3 is 14 amino acids long. As DNA, the CDR3 is TGTGCCAGCTCCCCTGGGGCCCTCCAAGAGACCCAGTACTTC. This codes for CASSPGALQETQYF.

This clone occurred a few times. The chain couples TRBV18 to TRBJ1-4; a weak D match, TRBD1 (5 bases). The CDR3 runs to 13 residues. Per germline, CDR1 KGHSH and CDR2 LQKENI. Trimming took off 5 bases at V and 7 bases at J, with 11 bases between the two ends. The CDR3 loop is CASSAGMTEKLFF. CDR3 nucleotide sequence: TGTGCCAGCTCAGCAGGGATGACTGAAAAACTGTTTTTT.

CDR3 sequence: CASSLGGARGNGYTF. CDR3 in DNA: TGTGCCAGCAGCTTAGGAGGTGCAAGGGGGAATGGCTACACCTTC. The V call is TRBV7-2, the J call TRBJ1-2, with a weak D call TRBD1 (6 bases). CDR3 length: 15 amino acids. V was cut by 1 base and J by 6 bases, with 15 bases left in between. Germline V gene sequence: CDR1 SGHTA, CDR2 FQGNSA.

CDR3 protein: CASSDDRGTYEQYF. Written as DNA, the CDR3 is TGTGCCAGCAGTGACGACAGGGGCACCTACGAGCAGTACTTC. The V and J genes are TRBV2 and TRBJ2-7, with 8 bases that match TRBD1. Germline assignment: CDR1 SNHLY and CDR2 FYNNEI. The length of the CDR3 is 14 residues. V shed 3 bases, J shed 2 bases, and the junction held 3 bases outside the gene matches.